The subject of this entry is one T cell receptor (beta chain). The sample originates from a study of blood T cell repertoires in COVID-19. The wider study: The origin of the acute and convalescent COVID-19 samples was the United States, Italy and Spain. PBMCs, B-cell-depleted T cells, or T cells provided the cDNA or gDNA that made up the material.

This CDR3 region has 15 residues. Trimming removed 5 bases at V and 0 bases at J, with 8 bases between. Germline V gene data show CDR1 as SGHTA and CDR2 as FQGTGA. Per the original methods: Amplification from reference gene primers served as the basis for estimated nucleated cell counts. Sequenced by immunoSEQ multiplex PCR; TCRdb stores in-frame clones only, minus some. V, J and clone size were drawn from that table, and D and trimming were deduced from the DNA. Of about 400,000 clones listed, about 89% were seen once; the top ten hold over 1%. The sample was peripheral blood. The chain recombines TRBV7-3 with TRBJ2-6, with a weak D call TRBD2 (5 bases). This receptor was identified in a man aged 35-49 years with acute or convalescent COVID-19. In DNA form, the CDR3 reads TGTGCCAGCAGCCGAGAGGGCTCTGGGGCCAACGTCCTGACTTTC. The encoded protein is CASSREGSGANVLTF.